These 18 T cell receptor beta chains originate from one sample sequenced in a study of shared clonotypes between healthy human individuals. The repertoire was sequenced with immunoSEQ multiplex PCR; TCRdb's copy has only in-frame clones and lacks some. The data contain about 2.1 million clones, 80% to 95% of them singletons. Only CD45RO-negative cells positively selected for CCR7 counted as naive CD8 cells, so terminally differentiated effector memory CD45RA+ cells were excluded. Source material: naive CD8+ T cells from PBMCs. The origin of the receptors is a man between 18 and 35 years old in good health. Some clones in this sample may be carry-over from other donors' samples.

The V and J genes are TRBV6-5 and TRBJ2-1; maybe TRBD1 (5 bases). V was pared by 2 bases and J by 6 bases, with 14 bases between. Germline V gene data show CDR1 as MNHEY and CDR2 as SVGAGI. The CDR3 is 15 amino acids. The DNA for the CDR3 is TGTGCCAGCAGTTACGTTGGAGCAGGGTTCAATGAGCAGTTCTTC. Its protein product is CASSYVGAGFNEQFF.

The CDR3 DNA reads as TGTGCCAGCAGCCGGGGGGGACATTCCATGAACACTGAAGCTTTCTTT. Amino acid sequence: CASSRGGHSMNTEAFF. The chain recombines TRBV6-6 with TRBJ1-1; TRBD1 might be the D (6 bases). Germline CDR1 reads MNHNY; CDR2 reads SVGAGI (reference sequence). This CDR3 region has 16 residues. Trimming took off 6 bases at V and 0 bases at J, with 17 bases between the two ends.

The chain has TRBV13 and TRBJ1-1; possible D gene TRBD1, 5 bases. Germline V gene data show CDR1 as PRHDT and CDR2 as FYEKMQ (reference sequence). The CDR3 totals 16 residues. Trimming left V 2 bases short and J 1 base short, with 14 bases between. DNA for the CDR3: TGTGCCAGCAGCTTAATGGGACCGACATCGAACACTGAAGCTTTCTTT. Translating it yields CASSLMGPTSNTEAFF.

The chain employs TRBV28 and TRBJ1-1; unclear D gene. V shed 6 bases and J shed 8 bases, with 10 bases lying between them. The germline V gene has CDR1 MDHEN and CDR2 SYDVKM. This CDR3 region has 11 residues. CDR3 in amino acids: CASRARKEAFF. The CDR3 DNA is TGTGCCAGCAGGGCCAGAAAAGAAGCTTTCTTT.

This clone has just one count. The chain employs TRBV29-1 and TRBJ2-7; 7 bases line up with TRBD1. Looked up from germline, CDR1 is SQVTM and CDR2 is ANQGSEA. This CDR3 contains 14 residues. J lost 0 bases, V lost 7 bases, and 9 bases had no gene match. The CDR3 reads CSAGTDRASYEQYF. For the CDR3, the DNA is TGCAGCGCCGGTACAGACAGGGCCTCCTACGAGCAGTACTTC.

The rearrangement uses TRBV10-1 and TRBJ1-1; D gene unclear. CDR1 is WNHNN and CDR2 is SYGVQD in the germline V gene (reference sequence). With 5 bases removed from V and 3 bases from J, the gap between germline ends came to 22 bases. The CDR3 sequence is 17 residues long. CDR3 residues: CASSPIVSSSGYTEAFF. The CDR3, as DNA: TGCGCCAGCAGTCCGATTGTTTCTAGTTCGGGGTACACTGAAGCTTTCTTT.

The V gene is TRBV6-1, the J gene TRBJ2-7, with a weak D call TRBD2 (6 bases). The CDR3 contains 16 residues. V was clipped by 2 bases and J by 2 bases, with 16 bases between them. Germline V gives CDR1 MNHNS, CDR2 SASEGT. CDR3 bases: TGTGCCAGCAGTGAAAGAGGAGGGTTATGGGCCTACGAGCAGTACTTC. This gives the protein CASSERGGLWAYEQYF.

CDR3 amino acids: CAWSVRPYGYTF. The CDR3 region has the DNA TGTGCCTGGAGTGTACGTCCATATGGCTACACCTTC. The chain is built from TRBV30 and TRBJ1-2; D is undetermined. V was clipped by 0 bases and J by 5 bases, with 7 bases between them. Germline V gene sequence: CDR1 GTSNPN, CDR2 SVGIG (reference sequence). The CDR3 loop spans 12 amino acids.

This clone has just one count. The chain combines TRBV11-2 with TRBJ2-6; D possibly corresponds to TRBD2 (5 bases). Germline CDR1 SGHAT, CDR2 FQNNGV. Trimming shortened V by 5 bases and J by 0 bases, and 8 bases separated the two germline ends. The CDR3 loop spans 15 amino acids. CDR3 loop: CASSRSGSGANVLTF. As DNA, the CDR3 is TGTGCCAGCAGCCGAAGCGGCTCTGGGGCCAACGTCCTGACTTTC. Variable domain in full (rest from reference TRBV11-2 and TRBJ2-6): EAGVAQSPRYKIIEKRQSVAFWCNPISGHATLYWYQQILGQGPKLLIQFQNNGVVDDSQLPKDRFSAERLKGVDSTLKIQPAKLEDSAVYLCASSRSGSGANVLTFGAGSRLTVL.

The chain employs TRBV11-2 and TRBJ2-7; 9 nucleotides line up with TRBD1. CDR1 is SGHAT, CDR2 FQNNGV, per germline. The CDR3 has 14 residues. The trim removed 4 bases at V and 5 bases at J, leaving 6 bases unmatched. Here the CDR3 reads CASSSPGTGNEQYF. CDR3 bases: TGTGCCAGCAGCTCCCCCGGGACAGGGAACGAGCAGTACTTC.

The V call is TRBV19, the J call TRBJ1-1; D not certain. CDR3 length equals 12 residues. The germline V gene encodes CDR1 LNHDA and CDR2 SQIVND (reference sequence). V was pared by 5 bases and J by 4 bases, with 8 bases between. The CDR3 region is CASSVSRTEAFF. The CDR3 DNA reads as TGTGCCAGTAGTGTGTCTCGCACTGAAGCTTTCTTT.

The chain links TRBV7-9 to TRBJ2-1, with 12 bases lining up with TRBD2. The CDR3 sequence is 18 residues long. With 5 bases clipped from V and 7 bases from J, the junction kept 15 bases outside the gene matches. Germline lookup yields CDR1 SEHNR and CDR2 FQNEAQ (reference sequence). The CDR3 reads CASSPALAGGPWQNEQFF. In DNA form, the CDR3 reads TGTGCCAGCAGCCCGGCACTAGCGGGAGGCCCTTGGCAAAATGAGCAGTTCTTC. Full variable domain (remainder filled in from reference TRBV7-9 and TRBJ2-1): DTGVSQNPRHKITKRGQNVTFRCDPISEHNRLYWYRQTLGQGPEFLTYFQNEAQLEKSRLLSDRFSAERPKGSFSTLEIQRTEQGDSAMYLCASSPALAGGPWQNEQFFGPGTRLTVL.

The chain uses TRBV28 and TRBJ2-1; D possibly corresponds to TRBD1 (5 bases). V was shortened by 3 bases and J by 3 bases, with 9 bases between the two germline ends. CDR1 is MDHEN, CDR2 SYDVKM, per germline. CDR3 size: 14 residues. CDR3 sequence: CASSLMTDYNEQFF. DNA of the CDR3: TGTGCCAGCAGTTTGATGACAGACTACAATGAGCAGTTCTTC.

A remark on this clone: Its ends do not fully match the called genes, so a read error is possible. This rearrangement joins TRBV9 to TRBJ1-2; 7 bases fit TRBD1. Per germline, CDR1 SGDLS and CDR2 YYNGEE. This CDR3 is 15 amino acids long. This CDR3 is CANSANRGPNYGYTF. Here the CDR3 DNA reads TGTGCCAACAGCGCGAACAGGGGTCCTAACTATGGCTACACCTTC.

This chain uses TRBV29-1 with TRBJ2-2; the match to TRBD1 covers 10 bases. J gave up 6 bases and V 6 bases, and 4 bases lay outside the gene matches. The CDR3 length is 13 residues. Germline CDR1 reads SQVTM; CDR2 reads ANQGSEA. The CDR3 region has the DNA TGCAGCGTCGGGACAGGGGTCCCCGGGGAGCTGTTTTTT. Its translation is CSVGTGVPGELFF.

This clone was seen a single time. The chain couples TRBV19 to TRBJ1-5; 9 bases are shared with TRBD1. CDR1 and CDR2 (germline): LNHDA, SQIVND (reference sequence). J lost 4 bases, V lost 1 base, and 17 bases had no gene match. The CDR3 totals 20 residues. The CDR3 reads CASSIVRDRESGRHNQPQHF. The CDR3 nucleotides are TGTGCCAGTAGTATAGTCCGGGACAGGGAAAGTGGACGACATAATCAGCCCCAGCATTTT.

To note about this clone: One end of the junction fails to match germline, which may point to a read error. CDR3 protein: CASSVTGTSGLNEQFF. DNA of the CDR3: TGTGCCAGCAGCGTAACCGGGACTAGCGGTCTTAATGAGCAGTTCTTC. The V and J genes are TRBV7-3 and TRBJ2-1; 11 bases line up with TRBD2. The germline gives CDR1 SGHTA, CDR2 FQGTGA. CDR3 length equals 16 residues.

The chain is built from TRBV6-6 and TRBJ2-1, with 11 bases identical to TRBD2. This CDR3 is built from 15 residues. The V and J ends lost 2 bases and 7 bases, in that order; junction bases with no gene match: 4. Germline assignment: CDR1 MNHNY and CDR2 SVGAGI (reference sequence). CDR3 DNA sequence: TGTGCCAGCAGTTACGGTAGCGGGAGGGGAAATGAGCAGTTCTTC. It translates to CASSYGSGRGNEQFF.